The source of this T cell receptor (beta chain) is a study of OX40 agonist ivuxolimab in advanced cancers. Looked up from germline, CDR1 is LNHDA and CDR2 is SQIVND (reference sequence). The V gene lost 8 bases and the J gene lost 4 bases, with 18 bases spanning the gap. This CDR3 is built from 14 residues. The investigators sampled blood at baseline, at cycle 4 day 1, and at cycle 7 day 1. The data were produced by immunoSEQ multiplex PCR, yet TCRdb's version contains in-frame clones alone and is incomplete. This table holds 15,000 to 25,000 clones, 83% found once. The sequence came from an adult with an advanced solid tumor such as melanoma, head and neck, liver or kidney cancer. Source: CD4+ or CD8+ T cells sorted from blood, taken in a trial of the OX40 agonist ivuxolimab. This chain links TRBV19 with TRBJ2-7; possible D gene TRBD1, 6 bases. The DNA of the CDR3 is TGTGCCAGTTCCATAGGCACAGGGCCTTACGAGCAGTACTTC. Translation: CASSIGTGPYEQYF.